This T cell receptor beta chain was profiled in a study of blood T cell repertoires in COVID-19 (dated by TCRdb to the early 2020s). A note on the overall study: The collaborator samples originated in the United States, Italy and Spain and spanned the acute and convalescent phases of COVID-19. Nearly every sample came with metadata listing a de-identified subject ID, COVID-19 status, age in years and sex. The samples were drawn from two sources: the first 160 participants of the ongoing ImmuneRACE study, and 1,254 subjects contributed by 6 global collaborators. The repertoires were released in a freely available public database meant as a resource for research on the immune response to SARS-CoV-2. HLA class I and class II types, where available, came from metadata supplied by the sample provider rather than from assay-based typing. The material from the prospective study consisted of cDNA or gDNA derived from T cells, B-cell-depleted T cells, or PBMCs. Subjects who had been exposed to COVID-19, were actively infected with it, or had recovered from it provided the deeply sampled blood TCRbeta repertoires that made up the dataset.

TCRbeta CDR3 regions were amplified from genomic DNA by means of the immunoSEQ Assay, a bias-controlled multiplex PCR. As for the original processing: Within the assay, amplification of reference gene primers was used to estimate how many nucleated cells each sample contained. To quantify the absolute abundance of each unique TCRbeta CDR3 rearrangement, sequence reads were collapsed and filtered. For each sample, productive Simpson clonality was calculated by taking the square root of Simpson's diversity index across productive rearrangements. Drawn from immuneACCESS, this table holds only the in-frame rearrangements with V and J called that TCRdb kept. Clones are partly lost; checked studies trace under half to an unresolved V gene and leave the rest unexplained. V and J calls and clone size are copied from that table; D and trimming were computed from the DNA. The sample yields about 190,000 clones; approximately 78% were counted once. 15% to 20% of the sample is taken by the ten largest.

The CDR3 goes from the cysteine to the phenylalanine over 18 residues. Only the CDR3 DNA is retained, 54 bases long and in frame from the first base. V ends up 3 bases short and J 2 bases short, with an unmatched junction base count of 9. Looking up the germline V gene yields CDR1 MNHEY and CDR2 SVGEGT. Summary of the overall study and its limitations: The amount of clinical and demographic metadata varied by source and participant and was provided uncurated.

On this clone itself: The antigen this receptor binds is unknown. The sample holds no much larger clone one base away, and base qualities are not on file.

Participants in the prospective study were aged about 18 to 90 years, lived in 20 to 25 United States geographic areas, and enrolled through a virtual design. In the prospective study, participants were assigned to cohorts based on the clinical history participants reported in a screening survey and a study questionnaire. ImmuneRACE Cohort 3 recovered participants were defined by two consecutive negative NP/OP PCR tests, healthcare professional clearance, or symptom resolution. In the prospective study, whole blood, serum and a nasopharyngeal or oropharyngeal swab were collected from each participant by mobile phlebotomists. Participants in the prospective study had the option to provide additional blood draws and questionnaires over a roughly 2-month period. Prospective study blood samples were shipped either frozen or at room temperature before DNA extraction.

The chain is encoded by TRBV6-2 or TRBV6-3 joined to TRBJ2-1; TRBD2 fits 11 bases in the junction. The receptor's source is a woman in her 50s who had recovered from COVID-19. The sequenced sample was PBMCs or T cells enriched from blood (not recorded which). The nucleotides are TGTGCCAGCAGTTATCTCGACAGGGGACTAGCGGCCTACAATGAGCAGTTCTTC. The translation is CASSYLDRGLAAYNEQFF.